These 5 T cell receptor beta chains originate from one sample sequenced in a study of CD8+CD57+ T cells in acquired aplastic anemia. Profiles of TCR beta VDJ and CDR3 were generated from a genomic DNA template. MiXCR, run by TCRdb on the reads, gives a single entry per CDR3 protein. The sample contains some 210,000 distinct CDR3 sequences, around 60% of which appear only once. The material sequenced was sorted CD4+, CD8+, or CD8+CD57+ T cells (not recorded which) from PBMCs. These receptor sequences come from a human donor in good health.

The chain has TRBV4-1 and TRBJ2-3; TRBD2 matches at 8 bases. This CDR3 is built from 18 residues. With V trimmed by 2 bases and J by 2 bases, 12 bases remained unmatched. Germline assignment: CDR1 MGHRA and CDR2 YSYEKL. The CDR3 DNA follows: TGCGCCAGCAGCCAATTTGAGCCGGGGCGGGGGGCCACAGATACGCAGTATTTT. Protein: CASSQFEPGRGATDTQYF.

The rearrangement uses TRBV7-2 and TRBJ1-1; tentative D call: TRBD1 (5 bases). The germline V gene encodes CDR1 SGHTA and CDR2 FQGNSA. V gave up 5 bases and J gave up 8 bases, with 15 bases separating them. The CDR3 totals 13 residues. CDR3 bases: TGTGCCAGCAGCCCCCAGGGAAGGGGCGAAGCTTTCTTT. Amino acids: CASSPQGRGEAFF.

Remarks on this clonotype: A read error is possible here, since a much larger clone lies one base away. This sequence joins TRBV4-3 and TRBJ2-2, with D possibly being TRBD1 or TRBD2 (5 bases each). V lost 3 bases and J lost 1, with 9 bases in between. The CDR3 contains 15 residues. The germline V gene encodes CDR1 LGHNA and CDR2 YSLEER. The CDR3 DNA is TGCGCCAGCAGCCAGGGACCAGTGAACACCGGGGAGCTGTTTTTT. Translated: CASSQGPVNTGELFF.

The gene calls are TRBV5-4 and TRBJ2-3; TRBD2 matches at 8 bases. Germline CDR1 is SGHNT and CDR2 is YYREEE (reference sequence). V lost 4 bases to trimming and J lost 1 base; unmatched junction nucleotides: 8. The CDR3 totals 16 residues. Here the CDR3 reads CASSQERAGGTDTQYF. In nucleotides, the CDR3 is TGTGCCAGCAGCCAAGAAAGAGCGGGAGGCACAGATACGCAGTATTTT.

This clonotype was seen more than once but under ten times. The chain uses TRBV29-1 and TRBJ2-1; D not certain. The V gene lost 4 bases and the J gene lost 7 bases, with 11 bases spanning the gap. In germline, CDR1 is SQVTM, CDR2 ANQGSEA. The CDR3 length is 12 residues. CDR3 protein: CSVVGVANEQFF. The CDR3 coding sequence is TGCAGCGTTGTGGGCGTTGCGAATGAGCAGTTCTTC.